Each of the 27 T cell receptor beta chains below was sequenced from the same sample in a study of technical replicates of blood from several donors (dated by TCRdb to 2016 to 2017). The method behind the library was the immunoSEQ multiplex PCR assay. In TCRdb, the immuneACCESS table is reduced to in-frame sequences with V and J assigned. These tables do not hold every clone; where another copy was compared, an unresolved V gene accounts for under half, and the others remain unexplained. For this sample there are 55,000 to 60,000 clones; around 95% appear just once. The ten largest clones capture 4% to 4.5% of the sample. What was sequenced was PBMCs. These TCRs come from a human donor in good health. Some clones in this sample may be carry-over from other donors' samples.

This chain connects TRBV19 to TRBJ1-2, with D possibly matching TRBD1 (5 bases). The CDR3 runs 15 residues. Trimming removed 1 base at V and 0 bases at J, with 9 bases between. The germline V gene has CDR1 LNHDA and CDR2 SQIVND (reference sequence). The DNA for the CDR3 is TGTGCCAGTAGTATAGGCAACAGGCCTAACTATGGCTACACCTTC. Translated: CASSIGNRPNYGYTF.

This chain connects TRBV9 to TRBJ2-5; TRBD2 agrees at 10 bases. The CDR3 runs 15 residues. V shed 2 bases and J 5 bases; nucleotides not matched to a gene: 6. CDR1 is SGDLS, CDR2 YYNGEE, per germline. The CDR3 DNA follows: TGTGCCAGCAGCGTGGGGGCTAGCGGGAGTGAGACCCAGTACTTC. Translation: CASSVGASGSETQYF.

The rearrangement links TRBV5-1 to TRBJ2-5; D might be TRBD1 (5 bases). The CDR3 contains 14 residues. Germline V CDR1 and CDR2: SGHRS, YFSETQ. Between the trimmed V and J ends, which lost 1 base and 5 bases, there was a span of 12 bases. For the CDR3, the DNA is TGCGCCAGCAGCTTGCAGGGAATTCGGGAGACCCAGTACTTC. Translated: CASSLQGIRETQYF.

The gene calls are TRBV5-1 and TRBJ2-3, with 12 bases matching TRBD1. Germline CDR1 and CDR2: SGHRS and YFSETQ. The CDR3 length is 16 residues. J was trimmed by 2 bases and V by 5 bases; bases with no gene match: 6. CDR3 coding DNA: TGCGCCAGCAGAAGAGGGGACAGGGGGCCCACAGATACGCAGTATTTT. Translated, it gives CASRRGDRGPTDTQYF.

The chain recombines TRBV4-2 with TRBJ2-1, with D possibly TRBD2 on 6 matching bases. Germline V gives CDR1 LGHNA, CDR2 YNFKEQ. Trimming took off 0 bases at V and 2 bases at J, with 11 bases between the two ends. CDR3 length equals 16 residues. The CDR3: CASSQEGDSAYNEQFF. The CDR3 DNA is TGTGCCAGCAGCCAAGAGGGGGACTCAGCCTACAATGAGCAGTTCTTC.

The chain recombines TRBV6-4 with TRBJ2-4; possibly TRBD1 for D (5 bases). V was clipped by 0 bases and J by 8 bases, with 17 bases between them. This CDR3 spans 16 amino acids. From germline, CDR1 is MRHNA and CDR2 SNTAGT. For the CDR3, the DNA is TGTGCCAGCAGTGACTCGGATAGGGGAAGTTTATACATTCAGTACTTC. The encoded protein is CASSDSDRGSLYIQYF.

The V and J genes are TRBV7-9 and TRBJ2-1; 13 nucleotides match TRBD2. Trimming removed 8 bases from V and 8 bases from J; junction bases left unmatched: 6. Germline lookup yields CDR1 SEHNR and CDR2 FQNEAQ (reference sequence). This CDR3 comprises 14 residues. CDR3 nucleotide sequence: TGTGCCAGCGACGGACTAGCGGGAGTCGATGAGCAGTTCTTC. Its translation is CASDGLAGVDEQFF. Looking up the rest from reference TRBV7-9 and TRBJ2-1 gives the full variable domain: DTGVSQNPRHKITKRGQNVTFRCDPISEHNRLYWYRQTLGQGPEFLTYFQNEAQLEKSRLLSDRFSAERPKGSFSTLEIQRTEQGDSAMYLCASDGLAGVDEQFFGPGTRLTVL.

CDR3 in amino acids: CASSLGQFTPLHF. In DNA form, the CDR3 reads TGTGCCAGCAGCTTAGGTCAGTTTACACCCCTCCACTTT. The chain links TRBV7-2 to TRBJ1-6; D call uncertain. Per the germline V gene, CDR1 is SGHTA and CDR2 is FQGNSA. The V end lost 1 base, the J end lost 11 bases, and 9 bases lay between the germline ends. The CDR3 extends over 13 amino acids.

CDR3 protein: CASGRSEIRRDEQYF. The CDR3 DNA reads TGTGCCAGCGGGAGGTCCGAAATCCGAAGGGACGAGCAGTACTTC. The V call is TRBV5-4, the J call TRBJ2-7, with TRBD2 as a possible D gene (6 bases). Germline V gene data show CDR1 as SGHNT and CDR2 as YYREEE (reference sequence). Trimming removed 7 bases at V and 5 bases at J, with 22 bases between. CDR3 length: 15 residues.

The rearrangement links TRBV13 to TRBJ2-2; D ambiguous. Per the germline V gene, CDR1 is PRHDT and CDR2 is FYEKMQ (reference sequence). V dropped 5 bases and J dropped 2 bases, with 15 bases sitting between them. The CDR3 is 16 amino acids. The CDR3 DNA reads TGTGCCAGCAGCACACCCTTCCTCTTAAACACCGGGGAGCTGTTTTTT. Translating gives CASSTPFLLNTGELFF.

This chain links TRBV15 with TRBJ1-4, with D perhaps matching TRBD1 (6 bases). The V gene's germline CDR1 is LNHNV and CDR2 YYDKDF (reference sequence). Trimming left V 2 bases short and J 5 bases short, with 9 bases between. This CDR3 spans 14 amino acids. The CDR3 DNA reads as TGTGCCACCAGCAGATTTACAGGGAATGAAAAACTGTTTTTT. Amino acids: CATSRFTGNEKLFF.

CDR3 nucleotides: TGTGCCAGCAGCGTGTCCCCTAACACTGAAGCTTTCTTT. Protein sequence: CASSVSPNTEAFF. The V and J genes are TRBV9 and TRBJ1-1; D gene ambiguous. The CDR3 contains 13 residues. Trimming cost V 2 bases and J 2 bases, with 7 bases left between them. Looked up from germline, CDR1 is SGDLS and CDR2 is YYNGEE.

V is TRBV9 and J is TRBJ2-7, with TRBD2 as a possible D gene (6 bases). The CDR3 is made up of 16 amino acids. Germline-derived CDR1 and CDR2 are SGDLS and YYNGEE. Trimming took 4 bases from V and 3 from J, leaving 20 bases between them. The CDR3: CASSPFGGSMGYEQYF. In DNA form, the CDR3 reads TGTGCCAGCAGCCCCTTTGGAGGGTCGATGGGCTACGAGCAGTACTTC.

The V gene is TRBV6-5, the J gene TRBJ2-7; TRBD1 is a possible D gene (5 bases). The V gene lost 4 bases and the J gene lost 3 bases, with 10 bases spanning the gap. This CDR3 contains 13 residues. The V gene's germline CDR1 is MNHEY and CDR2 SVGAGI. The DNA for the CDR3 is TGTGCCAGCAGTTTTTCCAGGGACTACGAGCAGTACTTC. Protein sequence: CASSFSRDYEQYF.

This chain links TRBV5-1 with TRBJ2-1; 8 bases line up with TRBD1. After removal of 2 bases from V and 3 bases from J, the junction contained 10 bases not matched to a gene. The CDR3 length is 17 residues. Germline V lookup: CDR1 SGHRS, CDR2 YFSETQ. The CDR3 region is CASSLDPGQAFYNEQFF. The CDR3 region has the DNA TGCGCCAGCAGCTTAGACCCGGGACAGGCCTTCTACAATGAGCAGTTCTTC.

The rearrangement joins TRBV5-1 to TRBJ2-1; D perhaps matches TRBD2 (6 bases). The CDR3 is 15 residues long. The germline V gene has CDR1 SGHRS and CDR2 YFSETQ. V dropped 5 bases and J dropped 0 bases, with 12 bases sitting between them. The CDR3 loop is CASSRAGSSYNEQFF. CDR3 DNA: TGCGCCAGCAGTAGAGCGGGCAGCTCCTACAATGAGCAGTTCTTC.

The genes are TRBV6-1 and TRBJ2-7; D not certain. The CDR3 runs to 14 residues. V lost 1 base and J 2 bases, leaving 9 bases between the germline ends. Germline V gene sequence: CDR1 MNHNS, CDR2 SASEGT. CDR3 sequence reads: CASSEGALTYEQYF. The CDR3, as DNA: TGTGCCAGCAGTGAAGGGGCTTTGACCTACGAGCAGTACTTC.

The rearrangement uses TRBV10-3 and TRBJ1-2; D not resolved. This CDR3 contains 13 residues. V was shortened by 1 base and J by 6 bases, with 9 bases between the two germline ends. Germline values: CDR1 ENHRY, CDR2 SYGVKD. The CDR3 protein is CAISEWVADGYTF. The CDR3 DNA reads TGTGCCATCAGTGAGTGGGTGGCGGATGGCTACACCTTC.

The chain is built from TRBV13 and TRBJ2-3; possibly TRBD1 for D (5 bases). This CDR3 has 15 amino acids. Trimming took 5 bases from V and 1 from J, leaving 13 bases between them. Germline assignment: CDR1 PRHDT and CDR2 FYEKMQ (reference sequence). In DNA form, the CDR3 reads TGTGCCAGCAGCACGCGCAGGGCGGGCACAGATACGCAGTATTTT. Translated, it gives CASSTRRAGTDTQYF.

J is TRBJ2-5 and V is TRBV11-2; the match to TRBD2 covers 14 bases. V gave up 3 bases and J gave up 4 bases; unmatched junction bases: 4. Germline loops: CDR1 SGHAT, CDR2 FQNNGV. CDR3 length equals 16 residues. The CDR3 sequence is CASSLTSGRARETQYF. The CDR3 coding sequence is TGTGCCAGCAGCTTGACTAGCGGGAGGGCCCGAGAGACCCAGTACTTC.

The chain carries TRBV6-1 and TRBJ2-7; D unclear. This CDR3 region has 12 residues. V was shortened by 4 bases and J by 4 bases, with 8 bases between the two germline ends. In germline, CDR1 is MNHNS, CDR2 SASEGT. The CDR3 is CASSATGYEQYF. The CDR3 DNA is TGTGCCAGCAGTGCGACGGGTTACGAGCAGTACTTC.

This rearrangement joins TRBV27 to TRBJ2-1; a possible D gene is TRBD1 (5 bases). CDR1 is MNHEY, CDR2 SMNVEV, per germline (reference sequence). V lost 3 bases to trimming and J lost 3 bases, with 9 bases between them. CDR3 size: 14 residues. CDR3 coding DNA: TGTGCCAGCAGTTTTCAGGGATACTACAATGAGCAGTTCTTC. It codes for CASSFQGYYNEQFF.

The genes are TRBV18 and TRBJ2-7; D perhaps matches TRBD1 (5 bases). Germline V gives CDR1 KGHSH, CDR2 LQKENI. This CDR3 region has 14 residues. Trimming shortened V by 1 base and J by 3 bases, and 10 bases separated the two germline ends. CDR3 sequence reads: CASSPQGSRYEQYF. Written as DNA, the CDR3 is TGTGCCAGCTCACCACAGGGGTCCCGCTACGAGCAGTACTTC.

V and J are TRBV4-1 and TRBJ2-1, with TRBD2 matching over 14 bases. The germline V gene has CDR1 MGHRA and CDR2 YSYEKL. V trimming: 3 bases; J trimming: 9 bases; junction bases outside the gene matches: 19. The CDR3 contains 20 residues. The CDR3: CASSHLTGTSGGLDNREQFF. DNA for the CDR3: TGCGCCAGCAGCCACCTAACCGGGACTAGCGGGGGACTGGACAATCGTGAGCAGTTCTTC.

This chain uses TRBV5-1 with TRBJ1-1, with 8 nucleotides matching TRBD1. With 6 bases clipped from V and 2 bases from J, the junction kept 9 bases outside the gene matches. Per germline, CDR1 SGHRS and CDR2 YFSETQ. The CDR3 is 15 residues long. CDR3 amino acids: CASTTSPGGNTEAFF. The DNA of the CDR3 is TGCGCCAGCACAACCTCACCAGGGGGCAACACTGAAGCTTTCTTT.

The CDR3 DNA sequence: TGTGCCAGCAGCGAGCCAGGGGTCGGCTACACCTTC. It codes for CASSEPGVGYTF. The rearrangement uses TRBV9 and TRBJ1-2; the D gene is possibly TRBD1 (6 bases). Trimming removed 3 bases at V and 8 bases at J, with 11 bases between. The germline gives CDR1 SGDLS, CDR2 YYNGEE. The CDR3 length is 12 residues.

This clone has just a few counts. CDR3 in amino acids: CASSHTGRLAYVETQYF. CDR3 sequence (DNA): TGTGCCAGCAGCCACACGGGAAGACTAGCGTATGTGGAGACCCAGTACTTC. The rearrangement uses TRBV5-6 and TRBJ2-5; 8 bases align to TRBD2. The CDR3 has 17 amino acids. Germline V gives CDR1 SGHDT, CDR2 YYEEEE. Trimming removed 4 bases from V and 5 bases from J; junction bases left unmatched: 16. Full variable domain (rest looked up from reference TRBV5-6 and TRBJ2-5): DAGVTQSPTHLIKTRGQQVTLRCSPKSGHDTVSWYQQALGQGPQFIFQYYEEEERQRGNFPDRFSGHQFPNYSSELNVNALLLGDSALYLCASSHTGRLAYVETQYFGPGTRLLVL.